A single T cell receptor (beta chain) is shown here with its context. Its antigen is undetermined. The germline V and J ends were trimmed by 6 bases and 1 base, with 12 bases remaining between them. The CDR3 is 14 amino acids. Germline CDR1 and CDR2: SGDLS and YYNGEE. TCRdb's table, derived via immunoSEQ multiplex PCR, lists solely in-frame clones and lacks some. The data hold about 26,000 clones, with less than 90% observed a single time. The data derive from a study of lymphopenia after photon versus proton radiotherapy. Study-level points and caveats: A bigger post-nadir fall in TCR diversity correlated inversely with survival time in deceased patients. Photon-treated patients lost naive T cells and TCR diversity; proton-treated stayed stable. Survival link was tested only in deceased patients; proton benefit remains a possibility. After the lymphocyte nadir, photon-treated repertoires showed oligoclonal expansion, especially of CD8+ Temra cells.

The sample consisted of peripheral blood, taken from a patient treated with photon-based radiotherapy. This clonotype was sampled from a woman in her fifties or sixties with pancreatic cancer. The V gene is TRBV9, the J gene TRBJ2-3; D not resolved. The CDR3 DNA is TGTGCCAGCACAGCCGGACCTGGCACAGATACGCAGTATTTT. Translation: CASTAGPGTDTQYF.